The next 14 T cell receptor beta chains were all read from a single sample in a study of cytomegalovirus exposure and HLA in healthy donors. Vbeta (60) and Jbeta (13) primers were used in the PCR. The protocol was immunoSEQ multiplex PCR, while the TCRdb copy is restricted to in-frame clones and leaves out a portion. Of approximately 89,000 clones listed, less than 80% are singletons. Sequencing used PBMCs. The receptors shown here come from a male donor in good health and CMV-seronegative.

The table lists this clone with a count of one. The same CDR3 is also encoded by other DNA sequences in this sample. V gene TRBV19 combines with J gene TRBJ1-5; D uncertain. The CDR3 loop spans 17 amino acids. CDR1 is LNHDA, CDR2 SQIVND, per germline (reference sequence). V gave up 6 bases and J gave up 0 bases, with 18 bases separating them. The CDR3, as DNA: TGTGCCAGTAGCAACAGCCAAAGAATTTATAGCAATCAGCCCCAGCATTTT. Its translation is CASSNSQRIYSNQPQHF.

This chain uses TRBV25-1 with TRBJ1-2; no firm D call. This CDR3 is built from 15 residues. With 3 bases removed from V and 0 bases from J, the gap between germline ends came to 11 bases. CDR1 is MGHDK, CDR2 SYGVNS, per germline. The CDR3 DNA sequence: TGTGCCAGCAGTGATTCTGAAGCTACTAACTATGGCTACACCTTC. It is translated as CASSDSEATNYGYTF.

The chain has TRBV5-1 and TRBJ1-2; D might be TRBD1 (5 bases). Germline CDR1 is SGHRS and CDR2 is YFSETQ. Trimming stripped 0 bases from V and 5 bases from J, with 20 bases between. This CDR3 has 17 residues. The CDR3 DNA is TGCGCCAGCAGCTTGGTAGGGGCACCAAGGGGCTCGTATGGCTACACCTTC. The encoded protein is CASSLVGAPRGSYGYTF. Supplemented by reference TRBV5-1 and TRBJ1-2, the full variable domain reads KAGVTQTPRYLIKTRGQQVTLSCSPISGHRSVSWYQQTPGQGLQFLFEYFSETQRNKGNFPGRFSGRQFSNSRSEMNVSTLELGDSALYLCASSLVGAPRGSYGYTFGSGTRLTVV.

V gene TRBV5-1 combines with J gene TRBJ1-1; D may be TRBD1 (5 bases). The CDR3 is 14 residues long. Germline CDR1 is SGHRS and CDR2 is YFSETQ. Trimming pared 6 bases from V and 7 bases from J, leaving 19 bases between. Written as DNA, the CDR3 is TGCGCCAGCATAGGATCCAAGACAGCACATGAAGCTTTCTTT. Encoded protein: CASIGSKTAHEAFF.

The sample holds a few counts of this clone. The genes are TRBV27 and TRBJ2-7; 15 nucleotides line up with TRBD2. The CDR3 has 17 residues. The junction had 8 bases not matched to a gene; V was cut back by 2 bases and J by 6 bases. Germline V gene data show CDR1 as MNHEY and CDR2 as SMNVEV (reference sequence). CDR3 protein: CASSLVTAGLAGGEQYF. For the CDR3, the DNA is TGTGCCAGCAGTTTAGTTACCGCGGGACTAGCGGGAGGCGAGCAGTACTTC.

The chain carries TRBV28 and TRBJ2-5; 7 bases agree with TRBD1. Germline CDR1 is MDHEN and CDR2 is SYDVKM. The ends lost 4 bases at V and 2 bases at J; junction bases unmatched: 7. The CDR3 is made up of 15 amino acids. CDR3 sequence (DNA): TGTGCCAGCAGTTCCCTCGGGACAGTACAAGAGACCCAGTACTTC. Protein product: CASSSLGTVQETQYF. The full variable domain, rest sourced from reference TRBV28 and TRBJ2-5, is DVKVTQSSRYLVKRTGEKVFLECVQDMDHENMFWYRQDPGLGLRLIYFSYDVKMKEKGDIPEGYSVSREKKERFSLILESASTNQTSMYLCASSSLGTVQETQYFGPGTRLLVL.

This chain links TRBV6-5 with TRBJ1-3; D gene ambiguous. Germline V lookup: CDR1 MNHEY, CDR2 SVGAGI. The CDR3 is 13 residues long. Trimming took off 6 bases at V and 0 bases at J, with 6 bases between the two ends. In DNA form, the CDR3 reads TGTGCCAGCAGACAGCCCTCTGGAAACACCATATATTTT. It specifies CASRQPSGNTIYF.

The rearrangement links TRBV7-2 to TRBJ2-1; D not certain. In germline, CDR1 is SGHTA, CDR2 FQGNSA. CDR3 size: 13 residues. Trimming pared 1 base from V and 5 bases from J, leaving 6 bases between. CDR3 DNA: TGTGCCAGCAGCTTAGGCTCAGACAATGAGCAGTTCTTC. Translating gives CASSLGSDNEQFF. Full variable domain (missing parts from reference TRBV7-2 and TRBJ2-1): GAGVSQSPSNKVTEKGKDVELRCDPISGHTALYWYRQSLGQGLEFLIYFQGNSAPDKSGLPSDRFSAERTGGSVSTLTIQRTQQEDSAVYLCASSLGSDNEQFFGPGTRLTVL.

This chain joins TRBV9 and TRBJ1-4; TRBD1 aligns across 9 bases. With 4 bases clipped from V and 8 bases from J, the junction kept 6 bases outside the gene matches. Germline V gene data show CDR1 as SGDLS and CDR2 as YYNGEE. This CDR3 has 14 residues. The DNA of the CDR3 is TGTGCCAGCAGCTCCAGGGGACAGGGCGAAAAACTGTTTTTT. Translated: CASSSRGQGEKLFF.

V and J are TRBV7-2 and TRBJ1-4; D call uncertain. The germline CDR1 and CDR2 sequences are SGHTA and FQGNSA. This CDR3 is built from 13 residues. Trimming removed 5 bases from V and 8 bases from J, with 12 bases in between. The CDR3 spells CASSPSGGEKLFF. CDR3 sequence (DNA): TGTGCCAGCAGCCCCTCAGGCGGGGAAAAACTGTTTTTT.

V and J are TRBV7-2 and TRBJ1-1; weak D call: TRBD1 (6 bases). This CDR3 has 15 residues. The V and J ends lost 4 bases and 0 bases respectively, with 12 bases between them. Germline V gives CDR1 SGHTA, CDR2 FQGNSA. CDR3 sequence reads: CASSWDKEMNTEAFF. The DNA for the CDR3 is TGTGCCAGCAGCTGGGACAAGGAGATGAACACTGAAGCTTTCTTT.

The rearrangement links TRBV14 to TRBJ2-1; TRBD1 might be the D (5 bases). This CDR3 comprises 13 residues. Between the trimmed V and J ends, which lost 4 bases and 5 bases, there was a span of 9 bases. In germline, CDR1 is SGHDN, CDR2 FVKESK. CDR3 residues: CASSPTGNNEQFF. The CDR3 coding sequence is TGTGCCAGCAGCCCAACAGGCAACAATGAGCAGTTCTTC.

The chain carries TRBV30 and TRBJ1-1, with D possibly being TRBD1 (6 bases). This CDR3 comprises 13 residues. In germline, CDR1 is GTSNPN, CDR2 SVGIG (reference sequence). Trimming left V 3 bases short and J 1 base short, with 9 bases between. CDR3 sequence (DNA): TGTGCCTGGAGCCCGGACAGGAACACTGAAGCTTTCTTT. Its protein product is CAWSPDRNTEAFF.

The chain has TRBV4-3 and TRBJ1-6; 7 bases line up with TRBD1. CDR3 length: 15 amino acids. With 1 base clipped from V and 7 bases from J, the junction kept 4 bases outside the gene matches. Germline lookup yields CDR1 LGHNA and CDR2 YSLEER. The CDR3 loop is CASSQGTGENSPLHF. In DNA form, the CDR3 reads TGCGCCAGCAGCCAAGGGACAGGAGAAAATTCACCCCTCCACTTT.